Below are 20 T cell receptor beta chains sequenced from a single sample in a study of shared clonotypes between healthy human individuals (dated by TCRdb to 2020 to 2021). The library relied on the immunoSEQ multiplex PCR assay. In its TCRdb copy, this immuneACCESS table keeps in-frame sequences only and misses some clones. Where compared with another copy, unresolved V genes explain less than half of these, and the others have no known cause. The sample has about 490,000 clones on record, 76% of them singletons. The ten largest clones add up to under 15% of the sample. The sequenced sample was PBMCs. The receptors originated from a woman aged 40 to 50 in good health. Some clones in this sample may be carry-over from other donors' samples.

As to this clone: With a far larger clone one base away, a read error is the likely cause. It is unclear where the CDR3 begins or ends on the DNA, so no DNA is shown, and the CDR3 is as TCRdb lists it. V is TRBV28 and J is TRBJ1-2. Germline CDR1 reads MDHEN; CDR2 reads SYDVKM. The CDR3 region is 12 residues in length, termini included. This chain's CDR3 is CAGSNSVGEGTF.

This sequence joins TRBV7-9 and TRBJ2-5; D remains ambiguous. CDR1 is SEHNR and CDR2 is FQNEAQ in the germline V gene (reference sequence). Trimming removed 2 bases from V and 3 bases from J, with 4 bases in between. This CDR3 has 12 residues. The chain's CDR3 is CASSLQEETQYF. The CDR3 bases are TGTGCCAGCAGCTTACAAGAAGAGACCCAGTACTTC.

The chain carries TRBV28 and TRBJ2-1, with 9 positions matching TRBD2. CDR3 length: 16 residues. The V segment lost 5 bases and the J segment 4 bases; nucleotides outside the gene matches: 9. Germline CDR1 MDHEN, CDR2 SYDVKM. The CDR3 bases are TGTGCCAGCAGTCCCTACCTAGCGGGGCCATACAATGAGCAGTTCTTC. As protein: CASSPYLAGPYNEQFF.

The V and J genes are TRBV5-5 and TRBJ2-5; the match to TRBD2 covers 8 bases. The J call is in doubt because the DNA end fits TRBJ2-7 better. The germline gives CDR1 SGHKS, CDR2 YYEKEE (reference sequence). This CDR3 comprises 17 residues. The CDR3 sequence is CASSHYTSGSFSYEQYF. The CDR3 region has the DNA TGTGCCAGCAGCCATTACACTAGCGGATCCTTTTCCTACGAGCAGTACTTC.

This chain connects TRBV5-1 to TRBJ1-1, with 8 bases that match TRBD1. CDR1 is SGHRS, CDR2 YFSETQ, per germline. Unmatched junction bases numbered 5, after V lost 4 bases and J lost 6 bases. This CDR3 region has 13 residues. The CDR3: CASSQGARAEAFF. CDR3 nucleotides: TGCGCCAGCAGCCAGGGGGCTAGGGCTGAAGCTTTCTTT.

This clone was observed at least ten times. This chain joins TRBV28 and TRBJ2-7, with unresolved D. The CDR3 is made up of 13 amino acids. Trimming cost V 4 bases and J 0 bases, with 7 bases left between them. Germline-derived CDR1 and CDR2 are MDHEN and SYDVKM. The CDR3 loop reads CASSSLSSYEQYF. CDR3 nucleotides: TGTGCCAGCAGTTCTCTGAGCTCCTACGAGCAGTACTTC. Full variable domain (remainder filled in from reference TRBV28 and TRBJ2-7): DVKVTQSSRYLVKRTGEKVFLECVQDMDHENMFWYRQDPGLGLRLIYFSYDVKMKEKGDIPEGYSVSREKKERFSLILESASTNQTSMYLCASSSLSSYEQYFGPGTRLTVT.

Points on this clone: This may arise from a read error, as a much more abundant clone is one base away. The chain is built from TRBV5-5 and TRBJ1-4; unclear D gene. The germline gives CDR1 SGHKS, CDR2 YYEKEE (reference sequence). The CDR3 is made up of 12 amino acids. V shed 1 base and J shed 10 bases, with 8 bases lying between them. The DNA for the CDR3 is TGTGCCAGCAGCTTGCAGGATGGAAAACTGTTTTTT. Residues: CASSLQDGKLFF.

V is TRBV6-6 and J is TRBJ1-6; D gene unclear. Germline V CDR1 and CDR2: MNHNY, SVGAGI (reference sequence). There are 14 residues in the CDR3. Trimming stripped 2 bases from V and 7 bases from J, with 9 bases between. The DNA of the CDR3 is TGTGCCAGCAGTTACAGGGTTAGGAATTCACCCCTCCACTTT. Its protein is CASSYRVRNSPLHF.

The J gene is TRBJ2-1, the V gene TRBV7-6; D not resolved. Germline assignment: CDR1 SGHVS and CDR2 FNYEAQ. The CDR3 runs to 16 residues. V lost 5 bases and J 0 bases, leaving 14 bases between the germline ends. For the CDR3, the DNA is TGTGCCAGCAGCCTAGAGGCCTACAGCTCCTACAATGAGCAGTTCTTC. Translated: CASSLEAYSSYNEQFF.

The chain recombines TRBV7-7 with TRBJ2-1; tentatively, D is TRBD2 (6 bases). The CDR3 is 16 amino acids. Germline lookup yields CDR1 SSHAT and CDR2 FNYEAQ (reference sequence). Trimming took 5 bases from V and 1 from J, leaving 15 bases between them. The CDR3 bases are TGTGCCAGCAGCCCATTCCCACGGGGGTCCTACAATGAGCAGTTCTTC. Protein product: CASSPFPRGSYNEQFF.

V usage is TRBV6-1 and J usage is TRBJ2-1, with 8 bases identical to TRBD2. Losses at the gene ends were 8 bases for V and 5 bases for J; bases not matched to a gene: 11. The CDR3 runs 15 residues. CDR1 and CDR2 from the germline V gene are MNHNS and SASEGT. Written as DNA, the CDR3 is TGTGCCAGCCCCGGGGGAGCGGGAGCCCACAATGAGCAGTTCTTC. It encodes CASPGGAGAHNEQFF.

This chain's CDR3 is CASSQGGGNEKLFF. DNA for the CDR3: TGTGCCAGCAGTCAAGGGGGCGGGAATGAAAAACTGTTTTTT. This sequence joins TRBV28 and TRBJ1-4, with TRBD1 identical over 7 bases. Per germline, CDR1 MDHEN and CDR2 SYDVKM. The CDR3 has 14 residues. Germline trimming cut 5 bases from V and 5 bases from J; bases unmatched to any gene: 5.

The DNA for the CDR3 is TGTGCCAGCAGCTTGGGACAGCAAAACACCGGGGAGCTGTTTTTT. Residues: CASSLGQQNTGELFF. The rearrangement joins TRBV5-4 to TRBJ2-2; possibly TRBD1 for D (5 bases). CDR1 SGHNT and CDR2 YYREEE come from the germline V gene (reference sequence). This CDR3 region has 15 residues. The V end was cut by 0 bases, the J end by 2 bases, with 8 bases between.

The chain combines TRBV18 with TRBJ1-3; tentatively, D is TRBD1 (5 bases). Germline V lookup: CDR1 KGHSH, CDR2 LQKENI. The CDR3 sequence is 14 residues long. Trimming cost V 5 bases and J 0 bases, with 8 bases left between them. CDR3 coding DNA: TGTGCCAGCTCATCCGACAGCTCTGGAAACACCATATATTTT. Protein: CASSSDSSGNTIYF. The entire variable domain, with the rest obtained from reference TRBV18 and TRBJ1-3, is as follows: NAGVMQNPRHLVRRRGQEARLRCSPMKGHSHVYWYRQLPEEGLKFMVYLQKENIIDESGMPKERFSAEFPKEGPSILRIQQVVRGDSAAYFCASSSDSSGNTIYFGEGSWLTVV.

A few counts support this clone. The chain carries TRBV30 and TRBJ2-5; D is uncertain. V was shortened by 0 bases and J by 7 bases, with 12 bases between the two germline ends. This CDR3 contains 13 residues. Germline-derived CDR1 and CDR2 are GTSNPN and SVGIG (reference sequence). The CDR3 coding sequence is TGTGCCTGGAGTGTACGCGGAACTCGGACCCAGTACTTC. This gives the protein CAWSVRGTRTQYF.

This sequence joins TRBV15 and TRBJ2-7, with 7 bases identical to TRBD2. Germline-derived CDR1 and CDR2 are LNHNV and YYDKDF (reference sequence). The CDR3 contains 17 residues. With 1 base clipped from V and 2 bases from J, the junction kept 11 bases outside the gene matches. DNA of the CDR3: TGTGCCACCAGCAGAGTGGGGATGGCGGGACTAACCTACGAGCAGTACTTC. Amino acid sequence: CATSRVGMAGLTYEQYF. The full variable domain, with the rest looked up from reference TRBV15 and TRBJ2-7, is DAMVIQNPRYQVTQFGKPVTLSCSQTLNHNVMYWYQQKSSQAPKLLFHYYDKDFNNEADTPDNFQSRRPNTSFCFLDIRSPGLGDTAMYLCATSRVGMAGLTYEQYFGPGTRLTVT.

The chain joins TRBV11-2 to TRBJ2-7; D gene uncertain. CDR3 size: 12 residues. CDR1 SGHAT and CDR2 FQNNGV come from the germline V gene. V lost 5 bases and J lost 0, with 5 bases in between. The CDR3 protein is CASSPASYEQYF. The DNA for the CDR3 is TGTGCCAGCAGCCCAGCCTCCTACGAGCAGTACTTC.

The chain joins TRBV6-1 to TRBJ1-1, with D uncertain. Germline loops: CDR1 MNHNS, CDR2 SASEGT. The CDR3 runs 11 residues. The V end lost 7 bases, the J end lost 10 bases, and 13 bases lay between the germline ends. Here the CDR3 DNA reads TGTGCCAGCACGGACCTGGTGGGAGCTTTCTTT. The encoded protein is CASTDLVGAFF.

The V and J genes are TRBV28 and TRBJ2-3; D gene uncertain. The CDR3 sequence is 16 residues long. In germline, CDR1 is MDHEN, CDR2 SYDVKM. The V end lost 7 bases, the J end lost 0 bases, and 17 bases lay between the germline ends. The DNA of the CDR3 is TGTGCCAGCACCCCTGCTGGCGGATTTAGCACAGATACGCAGTATTTT. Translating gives CASTPAGGFSTDTQYF.

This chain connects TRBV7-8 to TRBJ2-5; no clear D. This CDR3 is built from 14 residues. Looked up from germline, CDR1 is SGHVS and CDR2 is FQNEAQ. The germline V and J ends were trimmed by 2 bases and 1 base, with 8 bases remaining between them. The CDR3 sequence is CASSLKGAQETQYF. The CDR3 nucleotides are TGTGCCAGCAGCTTAAAGGGTGCCCAAGAGACCCAGTACTTC.